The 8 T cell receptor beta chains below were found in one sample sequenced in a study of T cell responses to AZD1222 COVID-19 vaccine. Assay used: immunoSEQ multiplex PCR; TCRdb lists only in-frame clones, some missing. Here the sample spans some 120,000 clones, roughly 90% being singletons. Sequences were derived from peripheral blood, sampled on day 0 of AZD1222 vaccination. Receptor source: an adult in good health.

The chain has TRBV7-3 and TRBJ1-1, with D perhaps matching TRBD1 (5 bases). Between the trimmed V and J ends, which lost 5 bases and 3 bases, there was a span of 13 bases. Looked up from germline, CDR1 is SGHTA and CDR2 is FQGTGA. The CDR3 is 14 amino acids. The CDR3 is CASSPTREYTEAFF. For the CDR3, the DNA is TGTGCCAGCAGCCCGACCAGGGAATACACTGAAGCTTTCTTT.

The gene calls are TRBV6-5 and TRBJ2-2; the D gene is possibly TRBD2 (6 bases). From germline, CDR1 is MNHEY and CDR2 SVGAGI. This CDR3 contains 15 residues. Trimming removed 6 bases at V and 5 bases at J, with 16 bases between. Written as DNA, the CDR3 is TGTGCCAGCAGCCGATCCCAGGACTATACCGGGGAGCTGTTTTTT. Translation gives CASSRSQDYTGELFF.

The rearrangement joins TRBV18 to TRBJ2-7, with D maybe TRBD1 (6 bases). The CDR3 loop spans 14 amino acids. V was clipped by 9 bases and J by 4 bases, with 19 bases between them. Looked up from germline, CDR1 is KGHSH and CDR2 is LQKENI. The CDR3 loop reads CASTGPGDGYEQYF. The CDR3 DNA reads TGTGCCAGTACCGGTCCAGGGGATGGGTACGAGCAGTACTTC. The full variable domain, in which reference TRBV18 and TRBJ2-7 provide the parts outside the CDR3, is NAGVMQNPRHLVRRRGQEARLRCSPMKGHSHVYWYRQLPEEGLKFMVYLQKENIIDESGMPKERFSAEFPKEGPSILRIQQVVRGDSAAYFCASTGPGDGYEQYFGPGTRLTVT.

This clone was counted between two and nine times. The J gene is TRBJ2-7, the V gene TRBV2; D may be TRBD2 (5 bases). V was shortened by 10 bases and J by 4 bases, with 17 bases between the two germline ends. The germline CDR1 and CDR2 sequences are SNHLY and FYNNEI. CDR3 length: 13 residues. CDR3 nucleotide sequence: TGTGCCACCACAATGGGGAGTCCTTACGAGCAGTACTTC. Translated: CATTMGSPYEQYF.

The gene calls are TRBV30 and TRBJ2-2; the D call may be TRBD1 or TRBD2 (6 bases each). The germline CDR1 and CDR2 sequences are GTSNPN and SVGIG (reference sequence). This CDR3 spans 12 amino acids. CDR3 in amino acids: CAKRGEIGELFF. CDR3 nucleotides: TGTGCAAAAAGGGGGGAAATAGGGGAGCTGTTTTTT.

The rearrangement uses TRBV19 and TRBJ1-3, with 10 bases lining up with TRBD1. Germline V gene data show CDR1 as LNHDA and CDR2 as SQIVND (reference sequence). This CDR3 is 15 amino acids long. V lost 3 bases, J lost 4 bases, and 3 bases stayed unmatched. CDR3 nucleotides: TGTGCCAGTAGTATGGGACAGGGGCGCGGAAACACCATATATTTT. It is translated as CASSMGQGRGNTIYF. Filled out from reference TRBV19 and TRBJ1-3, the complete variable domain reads DGGITQSPKYLFRKEGQNVTLSCEQNLNHDAMYWYRQDPGQGLRLIYYSQIVNDFQKGDIAEGYSVSREKKESFPLTVTSAQKNPTAFYLCASSMGQGRGNTIYFGEGSWLTVV.

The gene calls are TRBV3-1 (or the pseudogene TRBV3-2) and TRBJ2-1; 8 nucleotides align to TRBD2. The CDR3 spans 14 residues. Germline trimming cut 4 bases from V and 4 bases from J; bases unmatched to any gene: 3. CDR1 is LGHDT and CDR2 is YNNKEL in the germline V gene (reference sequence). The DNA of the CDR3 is TGTGCCAGCAGCCGGGCTAGCGGGTACAATGAGCAGTTCTTC. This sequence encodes CASSRASGYNEQFF.

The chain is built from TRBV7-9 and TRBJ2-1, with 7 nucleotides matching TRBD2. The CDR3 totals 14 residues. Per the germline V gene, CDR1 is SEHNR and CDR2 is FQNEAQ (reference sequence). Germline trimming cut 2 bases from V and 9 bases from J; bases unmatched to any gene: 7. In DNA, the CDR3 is TGTGCCAGCAGCTTACGGGCGGGAGTGGGTGAGCAGTTCTTC. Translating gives CASSLRAGVGEQFF.